Following are 18 T cell receptor beta chains from one sample sequenced in a study of blood T cells in healthy people across ages. Primed by a sample-barcoded 5' primer and a J-beta primer mix, a second PCR proceeded for 7 to 11 cycles. From the 5' RACE reads, TCRdb called clonotypes with MiXCR, one entry per CDR3 protein. Of about 620,000 distinct CDR3 sequences listed, 20% to 25% are singletons. Sequencing input: blood. These receptors all come from a man aged 65 to 85 in good health.

Many counts were recorded for this clonotype. The chain joins TRBV9 to TRBJ2-2, with 10 bases matching TRBD2. The CDR3 runs 15 residues. Germline lookup yields CDR1 SGDLS and CDR2 YYNGEE. V dropped 4 bases and J dropped 2; count of bases not matched to a gene: 2. CDR3 DNA sequence: TGTGCCAGCAGCACTAGCGGGACCAACACCGGGGAGCTGTTTTTT. Its translation is CASSTSGTNTGELFF. Full variable domain (missing parts from reference TRBV9 and TRBJ2-2): DSGVTQTPKHLITATGQRVTLRCSPRSGDLSVYWYQQSLDQGLQFLIQYYNGEERAKGNILERFSAQQFPDLHSELNLSSLELGDSALYFCASSTSGTNTGELFFGEGSRLTVL.

This clonotype was counted only a few times. V gene TRBV29-1 combines with J gene TRBJ2-7; D is possibly TRBD2 (6 bases). CDR3 length equals 13 residues. Looked up from germline, CDR1 is SQVTM and CDR2 is ANQGSEA. V was clipped by 4 bases and J by 2 bases, with 12 bases between them. The CDR3, as DNA: TGCAGCGTTGGCGGGGAGACGGCCTACGAGCAGTACTTC. Its translation: CSVGGETAYEQYF.

The chain combines TRBV6-5 with TRBJ1-4; 9 nucleotides match TRBD1. This CDR3 is 15 amino acids long. Germline CDR1 and CDR2: MNHEY and SVGAGI. The ends lost 0 bases at V and 8 bases at J; junction bases unmatched: 4. This CDR3 is CASSYSQGAREKLFF. The CDR3 DNA reads as TGTGCCAGCAGTTACTCACAGGGGGCTAGGGAAAAACTGTTTTTT.

Concerning this clonotype: The limits of the CDR3 on the DNA are not certain, so only TCRdb's listed CDR3 is given. Here the CDR3 reads CASSSSGFGTDTQYF. This chain joins TRBV27 and TRBJ2-3. The CDR3 is 15 amino acids in total, end residues counted. Germline V gives CDR1 MNHEY, CDR2 SMNVEV (reference sequence).

Only a few counts were recorded for this clonotype. J is TRBJ2-2 and V is TRBV5-1; the D gene is possibly TRBD2 (6 bases). Deletions cut 4 bases from V and 3 bases from J, with 13 bases between. Per germline, CDR1 SGHRS and CDR2 YFSETQ. The CDR3 has 15 amino acids. In nucleotides, the CDR3 is TGCGCCAGCAGCATGGAGGGCTTGGACACCGGGGAGCTGTTTTTT. This encodes CASSMEGLDTGELFF.

The chain has TRBV5-1 and TRBJ2-3; 8 bases fit TRBD2. The V gene's germline CDR1 is SGHRS and CDR2 YFSETQ. The CDR3 contains 14 residues. Trimming removed 7 bases from V and 3 bases from J; junction bases left unmatched: 7. The DNA for the CDR3 is TGCGCCAGCGCCCCGGGGGGGCCAACAGATACGCAGTATTTT. The encoded protein is CASAPGGPTDTQYF.

This clonotype was detected a few times. The gene calls are TRBV2 and TRBJ2-4; 7 bases agree with TRBD2. This CDR3 region has 16 residues. V was clipped by 1 base and J by 0 bases; unmatched bases: 3. The germline gives CDR1 SNHLY, CDR2 FYNNEI. DNA for the CDR3: TGTGCCAGCAGTGAAGAACTAGCGTTAGCCAAAAACATTCAGTACTTC. Its translation is CASSEELALAKNIQYF.

This clonotype was recorded many times. The chain joins TRBV5-5 to TRBJ2-3; TRBD1 might be the D (6 bases). The CDR3 is made up of 15 amino acids. Between the trimmed V and J ends, which lost 4 bases and 2 bases, there was a span of 14 bases. CDR1 SGHKS and CDR2 YYEKEE come from the germline V gene (reference sequence). CDR3 protein: CASSQTGTYTDTQYF. The CDR3 DNA reads as TGTGCCAGCAGCCAAACCGGGACATACACAGATACGCAGTATTTT.

The V call is TRBV9, the J call TRBJ1-1; TRBD1 aligns across 11 bases. Germline V gives CDR1 SGDLS, CDR2 YYNGEE. V shed 7 bases, J shed 6 bases, and the junction held 5 bases outside the gene matches. This CDR3 is 13 amino acids long. In DNA form, the CDR3 reads TGTGCCAGCCGATCGGGACAGGGGGCTGAAGCTTTCTTT. It is translated as CASRSGQGAEAFF.

The V and J genes are TRBV3-1 and TRBJ2-5; no clear D. The J call is doubtful: the DNA matches TRBJ2-7 better. This CDR3 has 13 residues. The germline V gene encodes CDR1 LGHDT and CDR2 YNNKEL (reference sequence). The CDR3, as DNA: TGTGCCAGCAGCCAAGTTGGGGCCTACGAGCAGTACTTC. This encodes CASSQVGAYEQYF.

This clonotype was seen a handful of times. Compared with germline, one end of the junction differs, possibly owing to a read error. The chain couples TRBV3-1 to TRBJ1-5; D not resolved. Germline CDR1 and CDR2: LGHDT and YNNKEL (reference sequence). This CDR3 is built from 14 residues. The CDR3, as DNA: TGTGCCAGCAGCCTTACAGATAGCGATCAGCCCCAGCATTTT. This encodes CASSLTDSDQPQHF.

This sequence joins TRBV7-9 and TRBJ2-7; weak D call: TRBD1 (5 bases). The V end lost 3 bases, the J end lost 1 base, and 13 bases lay between the germline ends. The CDR3 has 15 amino acids. Germline V gene lookup returns CDR1 SEHNR and CDR2 FQNEAQ (reference sequence). CDR3 bases: TGTGCCAGCAGCTTCACAAGGGGTCAGTCCTACGAGCAGTACTTC. The encoded protein is CASSFTRGQSYEQYF.

This clonotype was observed a few times. The CDR3 DNA follows: TGTGCCAGCAGCTACGACAGGTCCCGAGAGACCCAGTACTTC. This translates into CASSYDRSRETQYF. The rearrangement links TRBV5-4 to TRBJ2-5; TRBD1 might be the D (6 bases). Trimming removed 3 bases at V and 4 bases at J, with 13 bases between. The CDR3 covers 14 residues. The germline gives CDR1 SGHNT, CDR2 YYREEE (reference sequence).

The sample holds one count of this clonotype. This rearrangement joins TRBV27 to TRBJ1-1; 8 bases match TRBD1. The V and J ends lost 5 bases and 6 bases, in that order; junction bases with no gene match: 14. CDR3 length equals 16 residues. CDR1 and CDR2 (germline): MNHEY, SMNVEV (reference sequence). This CDR3 is CASSPLLGRGPSEAFF. The CDR3 region has the DNA TGTGCCAGCAGTCCCCTTCTTGGCAGGGGGCCCTCTGAAGCTTTCTTT.

This clonotype was found a few times. The chain recombines TRBV20-1 with TRBJ2-5, with TRBD2 identical over 8 bases. The J call may not be correct, given that the DNA end is closer to TRBJ2-1. The germline CDR1 and CDR2 sequences are DFQATT and SNEGSKA (reference sequence). CDR3 size: 15 residues. Here the CDR3 DNA reads TGCAGTGCTAGGCCGCCTGTAGCGGGGTACAATGAGCAGTTCTTC. Amino acids: CSARPPVAGYNEQFF.

The gene calls are TRBV27 and TRBJ1-2; a possible D gene is TRBD1 (5 bases). Germline CDR1 MNHEY, CDR2 SMNVEV (reference sequence). The V end lost 7 bases, the J end lost 3 bases, and 12 bases lay between the germline ends. This CDR3 contains 13 residues. CDR3 nucleotide sequence: TGTGCCAGCACCAGCCGGGGGGACTATGGCTACACCTTC. It specifies CASTSRGDYGYTF.

This clonotype has only a few counts. This sequence joins TRBV2 and TRBJ2-2; the match to TRBD2 covers 9 bases. The CDR3 has 15 amino acids. After removal of 5 bases from V and 0 bases from J, the junction contained 1 base not matched to a gene. Germline V gives CDR1 SNHLY, CDR2 FYNNEI. CDR3 in DNA: TGTGCCAGCAGTTGGACTAGCGCGAACACCGGGGAGCTGTTTTTT. Translation gives CASSWTSANTGELFF.

This chain links TRBV12-3 or TRBV12-4 with TRBJ1-1; TRBD1 aligns across 7 bases. The ends lost 6 bases at V and 5 bases at J; junction bases unmatched: 6. The CDR3 is 13 amino acids. CDR3 amino acids: CASRVDRETEAFF. In nucleotides, the CDR3 is TGTGCCAGCAGAGTAGACAGGGAAACTGAAGCTTTCTTT.